This T cell receptor beta chain was found in a study of CD8 T cells in Susac syndrome. Study information: Patients with Susac syndrome were therapy-naive, taking corticosteroids, with some also receiving intravenous immunoglobulin, or taking intravenous immunoglobulin alone at the time their blood was drawn. Study-level results: The study's TCR sequencing and HLA analysis drew on a certain number of individuals. That number was acknowledged as relatively small.

Diagnostic criteria defined recently for definite or probable disease were met by the Susac syndrome patients. Germline V gene lookup returns CDR1 SQVTM and CDR2 ANQGSEA. The CDR3 extends over 16 amino acids. J was trimmed by 4 bases and V by 3 bases; bases with no gene match: 13. Concerning this clonotype: Its antigen is not known.

RNA was extracted with the RNeasy kit, and a quantity of roughly 0.5 to 1 ug was reverse transcribed using random hexamers. Each CDR3 protein gets one entry after TCRdb re-called the immunoSEQ multiplex PCR reads with MiXCR. This sample carries tens of thousands of distinct CDR3 sequences, around 93% of them seen once, and the ten largest clones take about 0.15%. The receptor's source is a human donor with Susac syndrome. Sequencing was done on a sample of CD4+ T cells from PBMCs. This chain uses TRBV29-1 with TRBJ1-2, with TRBD1 matching 8 bases. The CDR3: CSVDEPDRGGGYGYTF. In nucleotides, the CDR3 is TGCAGCGTTGATGAACCAGACAGGGGAGGGGGCTATGGCTACACCTTC.